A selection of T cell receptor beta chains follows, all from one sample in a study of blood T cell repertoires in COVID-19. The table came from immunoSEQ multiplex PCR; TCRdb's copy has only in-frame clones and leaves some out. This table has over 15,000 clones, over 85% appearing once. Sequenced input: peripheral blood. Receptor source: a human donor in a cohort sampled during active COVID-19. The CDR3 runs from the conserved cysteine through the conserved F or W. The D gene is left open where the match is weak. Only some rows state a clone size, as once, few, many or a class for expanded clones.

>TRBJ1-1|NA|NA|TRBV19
CASIVIGAFF
TGTGCCAGTATAGTCATTGGAGCTTTCTTT
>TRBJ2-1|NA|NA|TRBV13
CASSIGLFNRLF
TGTGCCAGCAGCATCGGACTATTTAATAGGCTCTTC
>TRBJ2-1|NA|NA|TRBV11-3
CASSLGRAVGNEQFF
TGTGCCAGCAGCCTAGGCAGGGCCGTGGGCAATGAGCAGTTCTTC
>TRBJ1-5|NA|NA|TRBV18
CASSPEDNQPQHF
TGTGCCAGCTCACCAGAGGACAATCAGCCCCAGCATTTT
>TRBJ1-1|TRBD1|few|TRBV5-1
CASRVGQGATEAFF
TGCGCCAGCAGAGTGGGACAGGGGGCCACTGAAGCTTTCTTT
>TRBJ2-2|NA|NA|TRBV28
CASSFYGELFF
TGTGCCAGCAGTTTTTACGGGGAGCTGTTTTTT
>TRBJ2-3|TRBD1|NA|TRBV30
CAWSQGAVTDTQYF
TGTGCCTGGAGTCAGGGGGCAGTGACAGATACGCAGTATTTT
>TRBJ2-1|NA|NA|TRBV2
CASRFSGISYNEQFF
TGTGCCAGCAGATTTAGCGGTATCTCCTACAATGAGCAGTTCTTC
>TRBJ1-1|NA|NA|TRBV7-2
CASRTGGANTEAFF
TGTGCCAGCAGGACTGGGGGGGCTAACACTGAAGCTTTCTTT
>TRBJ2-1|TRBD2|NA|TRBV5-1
CASSLTPTSGRGNEQFF
TGCGCCAGCAGCTTGACCCCCACTAGCGGGAGGGGGAATGAGCAGTTCTTC